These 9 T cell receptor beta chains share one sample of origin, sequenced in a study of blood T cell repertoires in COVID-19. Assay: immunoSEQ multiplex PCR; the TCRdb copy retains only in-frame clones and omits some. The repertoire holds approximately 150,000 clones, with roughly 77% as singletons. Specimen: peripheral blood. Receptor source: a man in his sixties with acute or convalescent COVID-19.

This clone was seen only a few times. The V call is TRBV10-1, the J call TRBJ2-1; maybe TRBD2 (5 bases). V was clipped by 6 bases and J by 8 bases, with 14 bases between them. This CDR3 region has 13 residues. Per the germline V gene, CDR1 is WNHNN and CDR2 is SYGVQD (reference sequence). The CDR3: CASSPGSSYEQFF. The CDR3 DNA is TGCGCCAGCAGCCCCGGGTCTAGCTATGAGCAGTTCTTC.

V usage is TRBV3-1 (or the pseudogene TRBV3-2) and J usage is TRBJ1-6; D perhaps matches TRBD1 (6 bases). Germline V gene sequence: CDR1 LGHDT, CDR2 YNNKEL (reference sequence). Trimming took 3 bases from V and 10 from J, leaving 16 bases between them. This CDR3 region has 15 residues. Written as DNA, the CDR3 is TGTGCCAGCAGCCATGATGGACAGTACCCCTCACCCCTCCACTTT. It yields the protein CASSHDGQYPSPLHF.

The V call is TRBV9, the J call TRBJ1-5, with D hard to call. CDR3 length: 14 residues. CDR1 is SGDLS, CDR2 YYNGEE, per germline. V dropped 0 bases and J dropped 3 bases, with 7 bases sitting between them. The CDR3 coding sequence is TGTGCCAGCAGCGTAGGGAGCAACAATCAGCCCCAGCATTTT. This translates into CASSVGSNNQPQHF.

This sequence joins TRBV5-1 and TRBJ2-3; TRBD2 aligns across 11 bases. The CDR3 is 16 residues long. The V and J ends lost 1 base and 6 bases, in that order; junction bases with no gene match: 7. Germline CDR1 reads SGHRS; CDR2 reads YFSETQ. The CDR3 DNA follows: TGCGCCAGCAGCTTGTCTACTAGCGGGAGTATTGATACGCAGTATTTT. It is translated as CASSLSTSGSIDTQYF.

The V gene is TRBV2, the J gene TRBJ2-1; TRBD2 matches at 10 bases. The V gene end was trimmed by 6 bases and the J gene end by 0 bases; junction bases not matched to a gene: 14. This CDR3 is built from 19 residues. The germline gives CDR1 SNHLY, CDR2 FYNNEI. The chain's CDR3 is CASRGPGTSAASSYNEQFF. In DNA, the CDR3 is TGTGCCAGCAGGGGCCCCGGGACTAGCGCCGCCAGCTCCTACAATGAGCAGTTCTTC.

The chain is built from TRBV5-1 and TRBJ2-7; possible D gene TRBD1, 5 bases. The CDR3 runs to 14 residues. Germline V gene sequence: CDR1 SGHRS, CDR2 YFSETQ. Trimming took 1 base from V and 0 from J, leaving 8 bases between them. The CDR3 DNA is TGCGCCAGCAGCTTGCAGGGCCTCTCCTACGAGCAGTACTTC. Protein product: CASSLQGLSYEQYF.

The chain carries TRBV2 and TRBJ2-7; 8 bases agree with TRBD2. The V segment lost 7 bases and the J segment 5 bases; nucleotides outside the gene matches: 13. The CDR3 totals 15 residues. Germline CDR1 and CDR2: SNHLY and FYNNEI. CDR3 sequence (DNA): TGTGCCAGCAACGAACAGCGGGAGAGGGCCCACGAGCAGTACTTC. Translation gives CASNEQRERAHEQYF.

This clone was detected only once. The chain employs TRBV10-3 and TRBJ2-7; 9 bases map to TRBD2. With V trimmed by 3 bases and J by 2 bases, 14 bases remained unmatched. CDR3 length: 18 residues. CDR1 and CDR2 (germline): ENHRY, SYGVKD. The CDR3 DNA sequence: TGTGCCATCAGTGAAGGGGTAGCGGGAGTGGGGGCAACCTACGAGCAGTACTTC. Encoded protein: CAISEGVAGVGATYEQYF.

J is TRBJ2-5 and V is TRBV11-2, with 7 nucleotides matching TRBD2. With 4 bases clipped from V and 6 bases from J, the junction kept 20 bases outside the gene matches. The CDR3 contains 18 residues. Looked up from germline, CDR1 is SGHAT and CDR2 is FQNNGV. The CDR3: CASSSTTLAAPEGKTQYF. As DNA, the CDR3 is TGTGCCAGCAGCTCCACAACTCTAGCGGCCCCGGAGGGAAAGACCCAGTACTTC.